The 9 T cell receptor beta chains listed next were all sequenced from one sample in a study of beta chain features in type 1 diabetes. TCRB transcripts that were expressed got sequenced, as all of the isolated RNA had been reverse transcribed. Assay: immunoSEQ multiplex PCR; the TCRdb copy retains only in-frame clones and omits some. Among hundreds of thousands of clones listed, roughly 12% were seen once. Sequencing was carried out using naive CD4+ T cells from blood. All receptors come from a man younger than 35 in good health.

The J gene is TRBJ1-1, the V gene TRBV9; TRBD1 might be the D (5 bases). The CDR3 is 15 amino acids. Trimming left V 2 bases short and J 0 bases short, with 11 bases between. Germline V CDR1 and CDR2: SGDLS, YYNGEE. The CDR3 DNA reads TGTGCCAGCAGCGTTCAGGGAAACATGAACACTGAAGCTTTCTTT. As protein: CASSVQGNMNTEAFF.

The V and J genes are TRBV29-1 and TRBJ2-1; 9 nucleotides match TRBD1. The CDR3 runs 13 residues. Looked up from germline, CDR1 is SQVTM and CDR2 is ANQGSEA. V dropped 8 bases and J dropped 4; count of bases not matched to a gene: 6. The CDR3 nucleotides are TGCAGCCTGGACAGGGGAACGTACAATGAGCAGTTCTTC. It translates to CSLDRGTYNEQFF.

The chain recombines TRBV30 with TRBJ1-2; D is ambiguous. V lost 0 bases to trimming and J lost 8 bases, with 16 bases between them. CDR1 is GTSNPN, CDR2 SVGIG, per germline (reference sequence). The CDR3 extends over 14 amino acids. DNA for the CDR3: TGTGCCTGGAGTGTACTCCCCGCTAACCGGGGCTACACCTTC. It codes for CAWSVLPANRGYTF.

The V call is TRBV19, the J call TRBJ1-1; 7 bases agree with TRBD1. CDR1 is LNHDA, CDR2 SQIVND, per germline (reference sequence). CDR3 size: 14 residues. J lost 1 base, V lost 6 bases, and 5 bases had no gene match. CDR3 sequence reads: CASRLNRGNTEAFF. The CDR3 nucleotides are TGTGCCAGTAGACTCAACAGGGGGAACACTGAAGCTTTCTTT.

This clone was detected a few times. The chain has TRBV7-9 and TRBJ2-5; 9 nucleotides agree with TRBD2. Germline CDR1 is SEHNR and CDR2 is FQNEAQ (reference sequence). The CDR3 has 16 residues. J gave up 5 bases and V 5 bases, and 12 bases lay outside the gene matches. CDR3 in DNA: TGTGCCAGCAGCCCATCGGGACTAGCTAGGAGGGAGACCCAGTACTTC. Its translation: CASSPSGLARRETQYF.

V usage is TRBV28 and J usage is TRBJ2-7, with D perhaps matching TRBD2 (6 bases). There are 13 residues in the CDR3. In germline, CDR1 is MDHEN, CDR2 SYDVKM. Trimming removed 8 bases at V and 2 bases at J, with 13 bases between. The CDR3 DNA reads TGTGCCAGCTGGGAGGCACGGACCTACGAGCAGTACTTC. This sequence encodes CASWEARTYEQYF. Full variable domain (remainder filled in from reference TRBV28 and TRBJ2-7): DVKVTQSSRYLVKRTGEKVFLECVQDMDHENMFWYRQDPGLGLRLIYFSYDVKMKEKGDIPEGYSVSREKKERFSLILESASTNQTSMYLCASWEARTYEQYFGPGTRLTVT.

About this clone: A junction boundary mismatches the germline segment, possibly from a read error. The rearrangement links TRBV2 to TRBJ2-7; no firm D call. This CDR3 is built from 12 residues. CDR1 is SNHLY, CDR2 FYNNEI, per germline. As DNA, the CDR3 is TGTGCCACCAGTCCTACCTCCTACGAGCAGTACTTC. Encoded protein: CATSPTSYEQYF.

The rearrangement uses TRBV18 and TRBJ2-1; 8 positions agree with TRBD2. The length of the CDR3 is 15 residues. J gave up 3 bases and V 1 base, and 2 bases lay outside the gene matches. CDR1 and CDR2 (germline): KGHSH, LQKENI. In DNA, the CDR3 is TGTGCCAGCTCACCACTAGCGGGATACTACAATGAGCAGTTCTTC. This encodes CASSPLAGYYNEQFF.

The sample holds a few counts of this clone. This chain uses TRBV2 with TRBJ1-2; 10 positions match TRBD1. V shed 11 bases and J 12 bases; nucleotides not matched to a gene: 9. CDR1 is SNHLY and CDR2 is FYNNEI in the germline V gene. The CDR3 is made up of 11 amino acids. CDR3 coding DNA: TGTGCCCAGGGACAGGGGACCTTCGACACCTTC. It specifies CAQGQGTFDTF.